This T cell receptor (beta chain) was captured by sequencing in a study of radiotherapy plus CTLA-4 blockade in lung cancer. Participants had chemo-refractory metastatic non-small-cell lung cancer and were treated with focal radiation plus ipilimumab CTLA-4 blockade. Profiling relied on immunoSEQ multiplex PCR, and the TCRdb table lists in-frame clones only, not all of them. Here the sample spans 45,000 or so clones, roughly two thirds being singletons. Comments on this clone: The antigen remains undetermined.

V gave up 5 bases and J gave up 7 bases, with 14 bases separating them. The CDR3 runs 13 residues. Per germline, CDR1 SNHLY and CDR2 FYNNEI. Study-level findings and limits: Once radiotherapy plus ipilimumab had been given, TCR clones derived from tumor expanded in blood. In blood, early T cell clone dynamics reportedly predicted response best, together with interferon-beta.

This sequence originates from a human donor with non-small cell lung cancer who had a complete response to radiotherapy plus ipilimumab. This specimen was peripheral blood, taken from a patient treated with radiotherapy plus ipilimumab. The rearrangement links TRBV2 to TRBJ1-2; possibly TRBD1 for D (5 bases). CDR3 region: CASSKDMTRGYTF. Written as DNA, the CDR3 is TGTGCCAGCAGTAAGGACATGACACGTGGCTACACCTTC.